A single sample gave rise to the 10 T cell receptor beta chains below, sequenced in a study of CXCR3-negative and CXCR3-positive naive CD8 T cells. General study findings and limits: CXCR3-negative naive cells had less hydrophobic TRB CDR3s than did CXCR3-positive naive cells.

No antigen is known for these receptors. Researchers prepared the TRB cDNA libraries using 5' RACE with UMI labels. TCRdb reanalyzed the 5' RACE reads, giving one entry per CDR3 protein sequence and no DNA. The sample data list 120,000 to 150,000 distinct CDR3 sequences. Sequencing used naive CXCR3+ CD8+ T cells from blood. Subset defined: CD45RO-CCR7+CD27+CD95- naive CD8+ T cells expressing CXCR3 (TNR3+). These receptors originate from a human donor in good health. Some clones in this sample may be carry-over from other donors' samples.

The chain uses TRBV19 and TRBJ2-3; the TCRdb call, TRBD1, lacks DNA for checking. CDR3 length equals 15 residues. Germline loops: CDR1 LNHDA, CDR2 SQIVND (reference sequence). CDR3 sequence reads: CASAWEAGLPDTQYF.

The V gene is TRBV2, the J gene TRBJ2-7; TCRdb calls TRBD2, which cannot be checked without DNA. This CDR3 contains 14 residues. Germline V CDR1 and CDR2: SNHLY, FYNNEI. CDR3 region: CASSVTSGSYEQYF. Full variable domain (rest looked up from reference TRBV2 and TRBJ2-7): EPEVTQTPSHQVTQMGQEVILRCVPISNHLYFYWYRQILGQKVEFLVSFYNNEISEKSEIFDDQFSVERPDGSNFTLKIRSTKLEDSAMYFCASSVTSGSYEQYFGPGTRLTVT.

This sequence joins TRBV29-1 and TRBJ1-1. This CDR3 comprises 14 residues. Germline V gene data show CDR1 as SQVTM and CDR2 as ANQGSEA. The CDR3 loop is CSVTLGEQNTEAFF. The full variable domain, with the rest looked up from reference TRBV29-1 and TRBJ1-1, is SAVISQKPSRDICQRGTSLTIQCQVDSQVTMMFWYRQQPGQSLTLIATANQGSEATYESGFVIDKFPISRPNLTFSTLTVSNMSPEDSSIYLCSVTLGEQNTEAFFGQGTRLTVV.

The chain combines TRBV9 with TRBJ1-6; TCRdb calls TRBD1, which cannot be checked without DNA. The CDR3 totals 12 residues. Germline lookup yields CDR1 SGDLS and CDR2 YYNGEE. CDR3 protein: CASRGQGSPLHF.

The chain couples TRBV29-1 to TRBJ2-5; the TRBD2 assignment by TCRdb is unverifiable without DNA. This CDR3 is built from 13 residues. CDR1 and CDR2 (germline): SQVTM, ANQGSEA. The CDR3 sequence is CSVGTSGKETQYF.

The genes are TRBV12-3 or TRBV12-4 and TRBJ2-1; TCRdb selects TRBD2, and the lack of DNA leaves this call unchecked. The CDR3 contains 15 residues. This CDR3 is CASSAGLAGTTEQFF.

The CDR3: CAISNPGRSYEQYF. The chain couples TRBV10-3 to TRBJ2-7. Germline V gene data show CDR1 as ENHRY and CDR2 as SYGVKD. The CDR3 has 14 residues.

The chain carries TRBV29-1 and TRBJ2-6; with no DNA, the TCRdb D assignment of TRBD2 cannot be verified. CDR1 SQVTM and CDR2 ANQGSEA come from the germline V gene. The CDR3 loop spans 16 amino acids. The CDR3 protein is CSAEAAEGPGANVLTF.

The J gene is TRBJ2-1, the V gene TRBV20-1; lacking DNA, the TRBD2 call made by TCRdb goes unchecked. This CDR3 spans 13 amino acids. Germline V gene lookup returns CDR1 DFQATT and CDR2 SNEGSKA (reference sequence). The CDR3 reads CSAIGTSGGEQFF.

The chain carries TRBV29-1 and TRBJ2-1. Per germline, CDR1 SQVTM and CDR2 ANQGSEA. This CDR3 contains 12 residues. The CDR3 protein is CSVELAANEQFF.